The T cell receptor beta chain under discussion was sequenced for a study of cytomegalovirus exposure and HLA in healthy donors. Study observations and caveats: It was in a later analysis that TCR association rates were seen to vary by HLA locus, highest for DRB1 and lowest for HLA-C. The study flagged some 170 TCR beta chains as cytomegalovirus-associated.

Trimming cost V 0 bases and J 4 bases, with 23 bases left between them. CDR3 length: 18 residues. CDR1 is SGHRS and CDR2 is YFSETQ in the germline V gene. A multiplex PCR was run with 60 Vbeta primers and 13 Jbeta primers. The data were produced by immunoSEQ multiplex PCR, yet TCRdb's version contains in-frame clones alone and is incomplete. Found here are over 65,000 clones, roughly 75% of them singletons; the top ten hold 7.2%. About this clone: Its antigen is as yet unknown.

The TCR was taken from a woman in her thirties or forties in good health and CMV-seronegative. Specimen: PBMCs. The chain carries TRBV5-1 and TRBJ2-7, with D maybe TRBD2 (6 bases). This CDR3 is CASSLGTTGRSRGYEQYF. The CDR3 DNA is TGCGCCAGCAGCTTGGGGACCACAGGCCGGTCGCGGGGTTACGAGCAGTACTTC.